One sample yielded the 15 T cell receptor beta chains listed below, sequenced in a study of cytomegalovirus exposure and HLA in healthy donors (TCRdb year 2017). Library preparation used the immunoSEQ multiplex PCR assay. The multiplex PCR relied on a mix of 60 forward primers for TCR Vbeta segments and 13 reverse primers for TCR Jbeta segments. TCRdb took this table from immuneACCESS and kept in-frame rearrangements with V and J called. Such tables lack part of the clones; where checked against another copy, unresolved V genes explain under half of the gap, and the rest is unexplained. The sample data list roughly 100,000 clones, and roughly three fifths of these were observed just once. More than 4.5% of the sample rests with the top ten. Sequencing was done on a sample of PBMCs. These receptors were obtained from a human donor in good health.

The chain employs TRBV5-5 and TRBJ1-1; D ambiguous. The CDR3 runs 13 residues. Germline CDR1 and CDR2: SGHKS and YYEKEE (reference sequence). Trimming left V 0 bases short and J 4 bases short, with 7 bases between. This chain's CDR3 is CASSLDGSTEAFF. CDR3 in DNA: TGTGCCAGCAGCTTGGATGGGAGCACTGAAGCTTTCTTT.

This chain connects TRBV15 to TRBJ2-3; tentative D call: TRBD2 (5 bases). The CDR3 has 14 residues. The germline V gene encodes CDR1 LNHNV and CDR2 YYDKDF (reference sequence). Trimming took 0 bases from V and 6 from J, leaving 10 bases between them. The CDR3 here is CATSRDSGSDTQYF. The CDR3 region has the DNA TGTGCCACCAGCAGAGATTCGGGATCGGATACGCAGTATTTT.

A few counts support this clone. DNA for the CDR3: TGCAGTGCTGAACAGGGGGGCGAGCAGTACTTC. Translated, it gives CSAEQGGEQYF. This chain connects TRBV20-1 to TRBJ2-7; 8 bases map to TRBD1. Trimming at V came to 5 bases and at J to 6 bases, leaving 3 bases not matched to a gene. CDR1 and CDR2 from the germline V gene are DFQATT and SNEGSKA (reference sequence). The CDR3 is 11 amino acids.

The chain couples TRBV9 to TRBJ1-2; D is ambiguous. There are 15 residues in the CDR3. Trimming took off 4 bases at V and 6 bases at J, with 19 bases between the two ends. Germline-derived CDR1 and CDR2 are SGDLS and YYNGEE. The CDR3 region is CASSYKTGGGNGYTF. In DNA form, the CDR3 reads TGTGCCAGCAGCTATAAGACCGGAGGAGGAAATGGCTACACCTTC.

This clone has just a few counts. V is TRBV6-1 and J is TRBJ1-1; D possibly corresponds to TRBD1 (5 bases). The germline V gene encodes CDR1 MNHNS and CDR2 SASEGT. The CDR3 runs 13 residues. V lost 10 bases, J lost 5 bases, and 17 bases lay in between. The CDR3 bases are TGTGCCATCACTGTGGACACGAGGACTGAAGCTTTCTTT. Amino acids: CAITVDTRTEAFF.

The chain links TRBV11-2 to TRBJ2-5; D unresolved. The V end lost 1 base, the J end lost 2 bases, and 8 bases lay between the germline ends. This CDR3 has 14 residues. The germline V gene has CDR1 SGHAT and CDR2 FQNNGV. The chain's CDR3 is CASSLGHIQETQYF. The CDR3 DNA reads TGTGCCAGCAGCTTAGGACACATACAAGAGACCCAGTACTTC.

The V gene is TRBV1, the J gene TRBJ2-7; TRBD1 is the table's D call and was not checked against the DNA. TRBV1 is described as a pseudogene. The CDR3 is 16 residues long. CDR3 nucleotide sequence: TGCACCAGCGTACTAATTCTCGGGACAGGGCGGCACGAGCAGTACTTC. It translates to CTSVLILGTGRHEQYF.

This clone was seen only a few times. The J gene is TRBJ2-7, the V gene TRBV5-6; 9 bases map to TRBD2. This CDR3 region has 17 residues. Germline CDR1 and CDR2: SGHDT and YYEEEE. The ends lost 2 bases at V and 0 bases at J; junction bases unmatched: 9. This chain's CDR3 is CASSFLGLAASSYEQYF. CDR3 nucleotide sequence: TGTGCCAGCAGCTTCTTGGGACTAGCCGCCAGCTCCTACGAGCAGTACTTC.

The genes are TRBV7-2 and TRBJ2-1; the match to TRBD1 covers 9 bases. Per the germline V gene, CDR1 is SGHTA and CDR2 is FQGNSA. The junction had 12 bases not matched to a gene; V was cut back by 4 bases and J by 8 bases. The CDR3 runs to 16 residues. In DNA, the CDR3 is TGTGCCAGCAGCTCGATAGACAGGGGGGCTAACGATGAGCAGTTCTTC. Translated, it gives CASSSIDRGANDEQFF.

This chain uses TRBV2 with TRBJ1-1; D may be TRBD1 (5 bases). The CDR3 loop spans 14 amino acids. Per the germline V gene, CDR1 is SNHLY and CDR2 is FYNNEI. Trimming removed 2 bases at V and 4 bases at J, with 11 bases between. This CDR3 reads CASSERDGGTEAFF. CDR3 sequence (DNA): TGTGCCAGCAGTGAAAGGGACGGGGGCACTGAAGCTTTCTTT.

The chain employs TRBV5-1 and TRBJ2-5; the D gene is possibly TRBD2 (5 bases). CDR1 and CDR2 (germline): SGHRS, YFSETQ. Between the trimmed V and J ends, which lost 4 bases and 5 bases, there was a span of 15 bases. The CDR3 has 14 amino acids. In nucleotides, the CDR3 is TGCGCCAGCAGCCCGAGGGTAGCTTCGGAGACCCAGTACTTC. Its translation is CASSPRVASETQYF.

Only one count was recorded for this clone. The V and J genes are TRBV28 and TRBJ1-1, with D unclear. Germline CDR1 MDHEN, CDR2 SYDVKM. With 5 bases removed from V and 5 bases from J, the gap between germline ends came to 18 bases. This CDR3 is built from 15 residues. CDR3 nucleotide sequence: TGTGCCAGCAGTGTAGGTTTCAGAGGGCGGACTGAAGCTTTCTTT. The encoded protein is CASSVGFRGRTEAFF.

The chain links TRBV5-6 to TRBJ2-7; the D gene is possibly TRBD2 (5 bases). The CDR3 loop spans 12 amino acids. Trimming cost V 5 bases and J 5 bases, with 11 bases left between them. Germline V gene data show CDR1 as SGHDT and CDR2 as YYEEEE. DNA of the CDR3: TGTGCCAGCAGTCACATCGGGAACGAGCAGTACTTC. Residues: CASSHIGNEQYF.

The J gene is TRBJ1-2, the V gene TRBV19; 7 bases align to TRBD1. V shed 9 bases, J shed 0 bases, and the junction held 7 bases outside the gene matches. The germline gives CDR1 LNHDA, CDR2 SQIVND (reference sequence). The CDR3 contains 14 residues. The CDR3 region has the DNA TGTGCCAGCAGCCGACAGGGAGCTAACTATGGCTACACCTTC. It is translated as CASSRQGANYGYTF.

This chain uses TRBV6-5 with TRBJ1-2, with 9 bases matching TRBD1. Trimming took 6 bases from V and 2 from J; bases not matched to a gene: 4. Germline V gives CDR1 MNHEY, CDR2 SVGAGI. The CDR3 length is 14 residues. CDR3 in DNA: TGTGCCAGCAGCCGAGGGACAGGGAACTATGGCTACACCTTC. Its protein product is CASSRGTGNYGYTF.